The present T cell receptor beta chain was sequenced within a study of graft-versus-host responses after intestinal transplantation. Looking at the study overall: Each transplant was multivisceral, liver-intestinal, or isolated intestinal. General study findings and limits: GvH clonotypes were identified within recipient marrow, with a subset emerging first in ileum or blood.

Sequencing was performed with immunoSEQ multiplex PCR; in TCRdb, only in-frame clones are kept and a portion is missing. The data hold some 46,000 clones, with about 93% observed a single time. The germline CDR1 and CDR2 sequences are SGHRS and YFSETQ. The CDR3 contains 13 residues. V was shortened by 0 bases and J by 3 bases, with 5 bases between the two germline ends. Comment on this clone: Antigen specificity is unknown. Within the sample, other DNA sequences also encode this same CDR3.

The starting material was PBMCs, obtained about 800 days after a first intestinal transplant, on the day of a second. The chain employs TRBV5-1 and TRBJ2-3; no reliable D call. This receptor was taken from a human patient who received an intestinal transplant, so some T cells may come from the graft donor. CDR3 residues: CASSLEWTDTQYF. The CDR3 DNA sequence: TGCGCCAGCAGCTTGGAATGGACAGATACGCAGTATTTT.